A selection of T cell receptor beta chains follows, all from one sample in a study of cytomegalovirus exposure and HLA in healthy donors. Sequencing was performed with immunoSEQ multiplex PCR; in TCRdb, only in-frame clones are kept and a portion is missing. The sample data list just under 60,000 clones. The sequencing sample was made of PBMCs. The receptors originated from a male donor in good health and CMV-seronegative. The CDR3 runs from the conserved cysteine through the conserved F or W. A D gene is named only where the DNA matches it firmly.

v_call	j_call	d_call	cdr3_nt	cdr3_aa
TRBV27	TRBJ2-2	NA	TGTGCCAGCAGTTTAAAGGGGGGGGGAACCGCCGGGGAGCTGTTTTTT	CASSLKGGGTAGELFF
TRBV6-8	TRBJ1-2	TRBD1	TGTGCCAGCAGGCGAAATCCGGGACAGGGGGCGACCCTCTATGGCTACACCTTC	CASRRNPGQGATLYGYTF
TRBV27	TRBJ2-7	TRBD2	TGTGCCAGCACATCAAAGACTAGCGGGAGAGGGGAGCAGTACTTC	CASTSKTSGRGEQYF
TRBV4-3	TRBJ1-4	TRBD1	TGCGCCAGCAGCCAAGAACGGACAGGAAGGGAAAAACTGTTTTTT	CASSQERTGREKLFF
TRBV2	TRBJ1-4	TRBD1	TGTGCCAGCCGACACTCGGACAGGGCTAATGAAAAACTGTTTTTT	CASRHSDRANEKLFF
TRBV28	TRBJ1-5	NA	TGTGCCAGCAGCGGGCGGGGAACGGGTCAGCCCCAGCATTTT	CASSGRGTGQPQHF
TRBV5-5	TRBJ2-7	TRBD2	TGTGCCAGCAGCCAAGATAGTAGCGGGGGTTTAGGCGAGCAGTACTTC	CASSQDSSGGLGEQYF
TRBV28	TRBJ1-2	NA	TGTGCCAGCAGCGTTCCCGTTCAGGGGTTTGGCTACACCTTC	CASSVPVQGFGYTF
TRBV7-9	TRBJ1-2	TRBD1	TGTGCCAGCAGCTCGAGGGGGACAGGGAATGGCTATGGCTACACCTTC	CASSSRGTGNGYGYTF
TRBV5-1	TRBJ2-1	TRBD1	TGCGCCAGCAGCGACGGGACAGGGGGGTCGGGAGAGCAGTTCTTC	CASSDGTGGSGEQFF
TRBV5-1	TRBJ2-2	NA	TGCGCCAGCAGCGGCCGGGTGGGGAACACCGGGGAGCTGTTTTTT	CASSGRVGNTGELFF
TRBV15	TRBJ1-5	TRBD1	TGTGCCACCAGCAGAGGATCGGGACAGAGGCCCCAGCATTTT	CATSRGSGQRPQHF
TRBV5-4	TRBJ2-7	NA	TGTGCCAGCAGCTTCGGGAGTTCCCCCTACGAGCAGTACTTC	CASSFGSSPYEQYF
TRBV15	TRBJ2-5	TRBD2	TGTGCCACCAGCAGAGATGGTTGGACTAGCGAAGAGACCCAGTACTTC	CATSRDGWTSEETQYF
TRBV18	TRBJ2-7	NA	TGTGCCAGCTCACCCCGAGATACCTACGAGCAGTACTTC	CASSPRDTYEQYF
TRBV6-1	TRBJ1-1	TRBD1	TGTGCCAGCAGTGACCCAAACAGGGGGCGCGGGGGCCCTGAAGCTTTCTTT	CASSDPNRGRGGPEAFF
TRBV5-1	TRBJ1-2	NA	TGCGCCAGCAGCTTGGGGCGTGGGGCGATGAACTATGGCTACACCTTC	CASSLGRGAMNYGYTF
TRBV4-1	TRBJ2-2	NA	TGCGCCAGCAGCCAAGGGAGGGGGGGGGCTGGCACCGGGGAGCTGTTTTTT	CASSQGRGGAGTGELFF
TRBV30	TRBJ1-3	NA	TGTGCCTGGAGTGGGACTGGCAGAAACACCATATATTTT	CAWSGTGRNTIYF
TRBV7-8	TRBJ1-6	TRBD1	TGTGCCAGCAGCAAATCCCGGGACAGGACATCCTATAATTCACCCCTCCACTTT	CASSKSRDRTSYNSPLHF
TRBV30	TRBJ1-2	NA	TGTGCCTGGAATACTCCCGGTGGGGGCGGAGGCTACACCTTC	CAWNTPGGGGGYTF
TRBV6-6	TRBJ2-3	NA	TGTGCCGGCAGTCCCCCCGGAGATACGCAGTATTTT	CAGSPPGDTQYF
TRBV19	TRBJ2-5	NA	TGTGCCAGTAGTCCTCAGGTAACTCAAGAGACCCAGTACTTC	CASSPQVTQETQYF
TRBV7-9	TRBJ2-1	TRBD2	TGTGCCAGCAGCGGAGCGGGAGCTTTCTACAATGAGCAGTTCTTC	CASSGAGAFYNEQFF
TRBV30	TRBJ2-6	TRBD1	TGTGCCTCCCGGGACAGCCCCTCTGGGGCCAACGTCCTGACTTTC	CASRDSPSGANVLTF
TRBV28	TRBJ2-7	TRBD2	TGTGCCAGCAGCCGCCGTTCCGGGAGGAGCGCTTACGAGCAGTACTTC	CASSRRSGRSAYEQYF
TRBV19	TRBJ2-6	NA	TGTGCCAGTAAGCACGGCAGGGCAATCTCTGGGGCCAACGTCCTGACTTTC	CASKHGRAISGANVLTF
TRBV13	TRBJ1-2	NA	TGTGCCAGCAGCAGTCGGGGAGGGTATGGCTACACCTTC	CASSSRGGYGYTF
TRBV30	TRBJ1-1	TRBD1	TGTGCCTGGATACGGACAGGGGGCTACACTGAAGCTTTCTTT	CAWIRTGGYTEAFF